These T cell receptor beta chains were read from a single sample in a study of T cells in Graves' hyperthyroidism and ophthalmopathy. TCRdb processed the multiplex PCR reads anew with MiXCR; each CDR3 protein has one entry. The sample has approximately 400,000 distinct CDR3 sequences, about a sixth seen once. The source material was blood. These receptors were obtained from a woman aged 18-35 years with Graves' hyperthyroidism. The CDR3 runs from the conserved cysteine through the conserved F or W. Fields, in order: CDR3 protein, CDR3 DNA, CDR3 length, clone size, J gene, D gene, V gene. D genes are given only for firm matches. Clone size is shown for a subset of rows, as once, few, many or a class of expanded clone.

CDR3aa: CSARAVEAFF
CDR3nt: TGCAGCGCCCGGGCAGTTGAAGCTTTCTTT
len: 10
abundance: .
j_gene: TRBJ1-1
d_gene: .
v_gene: TRBV29-1

CDR3aa: CASSPGGLAGDEQFF
CDR3nt: TGCGCCAGCAGCCCGGGCGGACTAGCGGGGGATGAGCAGTTCTTC
len: 15
abundance: few
j_gene: TRBJ2-1
d_gene: TRBD2
v_gene: TRBV5-1

CDR3aa: CSVVGTGAYEQYF
CDR3nt: TGCAGCGTTGTCGGGACAGGTGCGTACGAGCAGTACTTC
len: 13
abundance: .
j_gene: TRBJ2-7
d_gene: TRBD1
v_gene: TRBV29-1

CDR3aa: CASSSNRDWEQYF
CDR3nt: TGTGCCAGCAGCTCCAACAGGGATTGGGAGCAGTACTTC
len: 13
abundance: many
j_gene: TRBJ2-7
d_gene: .
v_gene: TRBV9

CDR3aa: CASSQDWGEGSGISYEQYF
CDR3nt: TGCGCCAGCAGCCAAGATTGGGGGGAGGGATCAGGCATCTCCTACGAGCAGTACTTC
len: 19
abundance: many
j_gene: TRBJ2-7
d_gene: TRBD2
v_gene: TRBV4-1

CDR3aa: CSASSGSNEQFF
CDR3nt: TGCAGTGCTAGCAGCGGGAGCAATGAGCAGTTCTTC
len: 12
abundance: many
j_gene: TRBJ2-1
d_gene: TRBD2
v_gene: TRBV20-1

CDR3aa: CASSDGLAETGELFF
CDR3nt: TGTGCCAGCAGCGACGGACTAGCCGAGACCGGGGAGCTGTTTTTT
len: 15
abundance: few
j_gene: TRBJ2-2
d_gene: TRBD2
v_gene: TRBV7-9

CDR3aa: CASSFSNTEAFF
CDR3nt: TGTGCCAGCAGCTTCTCTAACACTGAAGCTTTCTTT
len: 12
abundance: few
j_gene: TRBJ1-1
d_gene: .
v_gene: TRBV5-6

CDR3aa: CASSQPWTSQETQYF
CDR3nt: TGTGCCAGCAGCCAACCTTGGACTTCCCAAGAGACCCAGTACTTC
len: 15
abundance: many
j_gene: TRBJ2-5
d_gene: .
v_gene: TRBV3-1

CDR3aa: CASSLAPGLAGAPYEQFF
CDR3nt: TGTGCCAGCAGCTTAGCGCCGGGACTAGCAGGGGCCCCCTATGAGCAGTTCTTC
len: 18
abundance: many
j_gene: TRBJ2-1
d_gene: TRBD2
v_gene: TRBV7-9